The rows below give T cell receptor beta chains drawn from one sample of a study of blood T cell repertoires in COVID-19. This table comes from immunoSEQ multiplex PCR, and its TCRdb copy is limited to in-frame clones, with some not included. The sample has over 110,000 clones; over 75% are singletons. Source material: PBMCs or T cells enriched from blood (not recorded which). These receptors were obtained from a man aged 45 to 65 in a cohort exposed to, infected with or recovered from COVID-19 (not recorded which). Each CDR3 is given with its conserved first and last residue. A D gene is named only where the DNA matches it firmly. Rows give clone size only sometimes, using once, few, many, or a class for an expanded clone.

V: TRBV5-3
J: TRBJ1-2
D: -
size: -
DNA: TGTGCCAGAACCAGGGCGGGGGATTATGGCTACACCTTC
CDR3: CARTRAGDYGYTF

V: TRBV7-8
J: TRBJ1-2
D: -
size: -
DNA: TGTGCCAGCAGCTCCCAGACAGGAGCCTATGGCTACACCTTC
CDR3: CASSSQTGAYGYTF

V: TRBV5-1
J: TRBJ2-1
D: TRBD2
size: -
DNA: TGCGCCAGCAGCTCCAGCGGGGAGTGGCATGAGCAGTTCTTC
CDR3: CASSSSGEWHEQFF

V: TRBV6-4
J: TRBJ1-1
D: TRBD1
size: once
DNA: TGTGCCAGCAGGGAGGGACAGGGAAAGACTGAAGCTTTCTTT
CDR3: CASREGQGKTEAFF

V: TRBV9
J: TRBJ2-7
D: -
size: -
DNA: TGTGCCAGCAGCGCCGGGGAGCGCCCGGGTATAACCTACGAGCAGTACTTC
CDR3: CASSAGERPGITYEQYF

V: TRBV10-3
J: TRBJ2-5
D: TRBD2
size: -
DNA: TGTGCCATCAGTGAGTCATCGGCGGGAGGGAGGGGAGAGACCCAGTACTTC
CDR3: CAISESSAGGRGETQYF

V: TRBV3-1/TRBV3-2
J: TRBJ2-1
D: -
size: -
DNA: TGTGCCAGCAGCAAAGAACCCGGGACTCTCTCTAGCTCCTACAATGAGCAGTTCTTC
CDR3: CASSKEPGTLSSSYNEQFF

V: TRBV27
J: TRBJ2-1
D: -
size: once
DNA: TGTGCCAGCAATGGAGGGATTTCCTACAATGAGCAGTTCTTC
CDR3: CASNGGISYNEQFF

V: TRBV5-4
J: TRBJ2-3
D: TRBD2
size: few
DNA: TGTGCCAGCAGCGGCGGGGGGACAGATACGCAGTATTTT
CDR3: CASSGGGTDTQYF

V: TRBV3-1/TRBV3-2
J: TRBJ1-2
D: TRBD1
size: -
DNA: TGTGCCAGCAGCCCAGGGACAGTTAACTATGGCTACACCTTC
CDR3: CASSPGTVNYGYTF

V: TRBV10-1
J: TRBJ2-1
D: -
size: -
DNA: TGCGCCAGCAGTCAGGGTATCCCAGGCCCAAATGAGCAGTTCTTC
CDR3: CASSQGIPGPNEQFF

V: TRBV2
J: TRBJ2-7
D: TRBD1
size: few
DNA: TGTGCCACCTCCGGGACAGGGGCCTACGAGCAGTACTTC
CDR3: CATSGTGAYEQYF

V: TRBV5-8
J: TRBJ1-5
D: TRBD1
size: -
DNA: TGTGCCAGCAGCGTCATACAGGGGTTCAGTCAGCCCCAGCATTTT
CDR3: CASSVIQGFSQPQHF

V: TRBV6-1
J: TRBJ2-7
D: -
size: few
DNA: TGTGCCAGCAGTGCTAAGGTGGGCCTCTCCTACGAGCAGTACTTC
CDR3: CASSAKVGLSYEQYF

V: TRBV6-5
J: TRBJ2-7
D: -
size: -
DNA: TGTGCCAGCAGTTGGACATCCGAGCAGTACTTC
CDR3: CASSWTSEQYF

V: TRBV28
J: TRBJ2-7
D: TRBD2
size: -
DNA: TGTGCCAGCAGCCGACTAGCTCTTCGATCCTACGAGCAGTACTTC
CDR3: CASSRLALRSYEQYF

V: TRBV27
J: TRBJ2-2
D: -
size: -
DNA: TGTGCCAGCACACGAGGGGGCACCGGGGAGCTGTTTTTT
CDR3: CASTRGGTGELFF

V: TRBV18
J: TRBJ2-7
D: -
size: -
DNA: TGTGCCAGCTCACCACTTGGGCAGAGCAACTACGAGCAGTACTTC
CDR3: CASSPLGQSNYEQYF

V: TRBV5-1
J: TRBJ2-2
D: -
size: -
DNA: TGCGCCAGCCAAGACAGAGGCACCGGGGAGCTGTTTTTT
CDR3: CASQDRGTGELFF

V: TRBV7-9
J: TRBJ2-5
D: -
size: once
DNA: TGTGCCAGCAGCTTATATCCAGGGGGGTCTGAGACCCAGTACTTC
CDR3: CASSLYPGGSETQYF

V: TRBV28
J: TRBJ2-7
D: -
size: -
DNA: TGTGCCAGCAGTTTTGGGGGACGGCGGGGCGAGCAGTACTTC
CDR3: CASSFGGRRGEQYF

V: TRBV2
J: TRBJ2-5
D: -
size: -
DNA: TGTGCCAGCAGTGCGCTTCTAGCATCTCAAGAGACCCAGTACTTC
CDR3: CASSALLASQETQYF

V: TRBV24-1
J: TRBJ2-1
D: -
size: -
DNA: TGTGCCACCAGTGATTTGGGGGGGAATGAGCAGTTCTTC
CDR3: CATSDLGGNEQFF

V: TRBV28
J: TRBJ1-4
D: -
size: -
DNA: TGTGCCAGCAGTTTGGGAGGGCTCACTAATGAAAAACTGTTTTTT
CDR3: CASSLGGLTNEKLFF

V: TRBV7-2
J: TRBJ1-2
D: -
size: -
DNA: TGTGCCAGCAGCTTAGCCGAGGGAGGGTTCTATGGCTACACCTTC
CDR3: CASSLAEGGFYGYTF

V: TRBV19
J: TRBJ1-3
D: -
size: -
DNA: TGTGCCAGTGGGGAGCAATCTGGAAACACCATATATTTT
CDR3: CASGEQSGNTIYF

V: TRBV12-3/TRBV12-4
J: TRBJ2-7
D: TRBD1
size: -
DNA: TGTGCCAGCAGTCCGGACAGGGTACGCCAGTACTTC
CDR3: CASSPDRVRQYF

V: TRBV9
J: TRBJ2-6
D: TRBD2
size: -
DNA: TGTGCCAGCAGCGAACCACTAGCGGGAGGGACCCTCTCTGGGGCCAACGTCCTGACTTTC
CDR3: CASSEPLAGGTLSGANVLTF

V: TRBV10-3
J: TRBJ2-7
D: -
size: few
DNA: TGTGCCATCAGTGAAAGAGGGCGGGACTACGAGCAGTACTTC
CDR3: CAISERGRDYEQYF

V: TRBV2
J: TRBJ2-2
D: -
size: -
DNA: TGTGCCAGCAGTGAAGCGGCCTCTTCCTTTAACACCGGGGAGCTGTTTTTT
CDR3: CASSEAASSFNTGELFF

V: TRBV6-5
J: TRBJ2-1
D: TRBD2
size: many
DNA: TGTGCCAGCGCGCTTGCCGGGACCACAGCGGGGGAGCAGTTCTTC
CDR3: CASALAGTTAGEQFF

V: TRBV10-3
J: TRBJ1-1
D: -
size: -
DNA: TGTGCCATCAGTGCAATCTCCGGGAACACTGAAGCTTTCTTT
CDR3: CAISAISGNTEAFF

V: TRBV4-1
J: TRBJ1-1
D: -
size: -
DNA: TGCGCCAGCAGCCTCGGGTACACTGAAGCTTTCTTT
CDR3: CASSLGYTEAFF

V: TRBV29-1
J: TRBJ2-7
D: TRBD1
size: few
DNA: TGCAGCGTTGCCCGGGACAGGGGGTACGAGCAGTACTTC
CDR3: CSVARDRGYEQYF

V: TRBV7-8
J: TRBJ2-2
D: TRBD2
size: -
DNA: TGTGCCAGCAGCTTAGCGGGGGGGTCCACCGGGGAGCTGTTTTTT
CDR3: CASSLAGGSTGELFF

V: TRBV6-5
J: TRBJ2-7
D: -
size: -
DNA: TGTGCCAGCTTCCTAGCACCGGGAAGCTACGAGCAGTACTTC
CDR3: CASFLAPGSYEQYF

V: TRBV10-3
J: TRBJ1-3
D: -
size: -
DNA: TGTGCCATCAGTGGGGGACAAAAAGGAAACACCATATATTTT
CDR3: CAISGGQKGNTIYF

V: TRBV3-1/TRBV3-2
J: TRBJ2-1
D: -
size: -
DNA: TGTGCCAGCAGCCTGTACGGGGGTCGTGGGGAAGAGCAGTTCTTC
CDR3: CASSLYGGRGEEQFF

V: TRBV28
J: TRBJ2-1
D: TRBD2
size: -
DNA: TGTGCCAGCTGGGACGCTAATTACCGGGGACTAGCGGGAATCAATGAGCAGTTCTTC
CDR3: CASWDANYRGLAGINEQFF

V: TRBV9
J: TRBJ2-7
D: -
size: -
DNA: TGTGCCAGCAGCACAGAGGGCAGGGGATTGAACGAGCAGTACTTC
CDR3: CASSTEGRGLNEQYF

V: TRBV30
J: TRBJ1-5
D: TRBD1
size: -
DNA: TGTGCCTGGACCAGGACAGGGCGGAATAGCAATCAGCCCCAGCATTTT
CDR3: CAWTRTGRNSNQPQHF

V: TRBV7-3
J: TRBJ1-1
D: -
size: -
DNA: TGTGCCAGCAGCTTAACAGGGGTGAACACTGAAGCTTTCTTT
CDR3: CASSLTGVNTEAFF

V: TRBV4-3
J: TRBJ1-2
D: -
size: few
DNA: TGCGCCAGCAGCCAAGGGGGCAACTATGGCTACACCTTC
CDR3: CASSQGGNYGYTF

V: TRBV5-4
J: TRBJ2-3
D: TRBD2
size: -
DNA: TGTGCCATCCCTAGCCCAGCGGGGGCCACAGATACGCAGTATTTT
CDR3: CAIPSPAGATDTQYF

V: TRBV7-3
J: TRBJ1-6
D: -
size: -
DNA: TGTGCCAGCAGCCTCCAGGCTAATTCACCCCTCCACTTT
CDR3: CASSLQANSPLHF

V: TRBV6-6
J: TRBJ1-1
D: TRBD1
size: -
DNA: TGTGCCAGCAGTTACTCGCTACAGGGGGCGTACACTGAAGCTTTCTTT
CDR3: CASSYSLQGAYTEAFF

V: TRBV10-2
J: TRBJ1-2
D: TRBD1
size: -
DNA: TGCGCCAGCAGTCGACAGGGAGTTGGCTACACCTTC
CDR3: CASSRQGVGYTF

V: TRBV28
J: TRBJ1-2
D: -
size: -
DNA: TGTGCCAGCAGTCTCACACAGGGATCCTATGGCTACACCTTC
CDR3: CASSLTQGSYGYTF

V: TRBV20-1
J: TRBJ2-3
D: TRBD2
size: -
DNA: TGCAGTGCTAGTGGTAGCGGGAGGGATAATACGCAGTATTTT
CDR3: CSASGSGRDNTQYF

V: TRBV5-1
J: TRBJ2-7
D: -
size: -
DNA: TGCGCCAGCAGCCCCCGACAGACCCAGGCCTCCGAGCAGTACTTC
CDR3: CASSPRQTQASEQYF

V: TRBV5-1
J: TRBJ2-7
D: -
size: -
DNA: TGCGCCAGCAGCTCCACCCCCTGGGACTTTGGCGAGCAGTACTTC
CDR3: CASSSTPWDFGEQYF

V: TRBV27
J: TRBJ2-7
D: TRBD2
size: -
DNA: TGTGCCAGCAGTCTAGCGGGAGTCTCCTACGAGCAGTACTTC
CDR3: CASSLAGVSYEQYF

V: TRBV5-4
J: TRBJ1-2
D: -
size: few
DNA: TGTGCCAGCAGCTTGGACCGGGGGGCCTATGGCTACACCTTC
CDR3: CASSLDRGAYGYTF

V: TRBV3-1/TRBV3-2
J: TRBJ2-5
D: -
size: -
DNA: TGTGCCAGCAGCCGTCGACAGACCCAAGAGACCCAGTACTTC
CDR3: CASSRRQTQETQYF

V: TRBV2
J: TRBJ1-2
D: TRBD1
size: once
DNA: TGTGCCAGCACAAGGGACAGGGGGCAGAGCTATGGCTACACCTTC
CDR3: CASTRDRGQSYGYTF